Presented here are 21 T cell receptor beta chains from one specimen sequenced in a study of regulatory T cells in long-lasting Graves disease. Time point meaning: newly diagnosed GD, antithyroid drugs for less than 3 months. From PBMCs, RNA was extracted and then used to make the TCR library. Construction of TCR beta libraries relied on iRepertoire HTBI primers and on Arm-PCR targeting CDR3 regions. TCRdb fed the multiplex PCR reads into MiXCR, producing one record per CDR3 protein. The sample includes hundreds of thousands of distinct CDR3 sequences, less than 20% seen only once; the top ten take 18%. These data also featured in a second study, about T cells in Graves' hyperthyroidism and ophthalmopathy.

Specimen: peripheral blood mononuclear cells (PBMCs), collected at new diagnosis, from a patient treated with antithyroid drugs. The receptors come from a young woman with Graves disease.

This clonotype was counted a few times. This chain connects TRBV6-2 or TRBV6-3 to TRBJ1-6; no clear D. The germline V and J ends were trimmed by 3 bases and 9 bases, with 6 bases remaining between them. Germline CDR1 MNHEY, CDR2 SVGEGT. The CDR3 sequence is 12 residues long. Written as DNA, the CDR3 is TGTGCCAGCAGTTATTCGTCTTCACCCCTCCACTTT. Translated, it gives CASSYSSSPLHF.

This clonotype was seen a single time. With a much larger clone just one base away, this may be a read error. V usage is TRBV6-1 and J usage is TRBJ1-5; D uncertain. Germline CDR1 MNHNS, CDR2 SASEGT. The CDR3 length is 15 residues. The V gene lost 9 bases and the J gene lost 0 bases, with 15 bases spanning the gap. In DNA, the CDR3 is TGTGCCAGAAGGTTGAGCAGGAATAGCAATCAGCCCCAGCATTTT. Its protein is CARRLSRNSNQPQHF.

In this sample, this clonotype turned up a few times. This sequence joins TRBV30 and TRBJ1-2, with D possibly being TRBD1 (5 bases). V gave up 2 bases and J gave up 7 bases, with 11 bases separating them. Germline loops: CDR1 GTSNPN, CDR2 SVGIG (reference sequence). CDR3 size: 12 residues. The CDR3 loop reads CAWSPQGGGYTF. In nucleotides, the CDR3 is TGTGCCTGGAGTCCCCAGGGTGGTGGCTACACCTTC.

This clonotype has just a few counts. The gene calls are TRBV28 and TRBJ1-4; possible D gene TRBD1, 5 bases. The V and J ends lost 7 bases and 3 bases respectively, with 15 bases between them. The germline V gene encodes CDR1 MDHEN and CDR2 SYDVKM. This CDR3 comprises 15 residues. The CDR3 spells CASTSPGPSNEKLFF. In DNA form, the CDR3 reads TGTGCCAGCACCTCCCCGGGACCGTCTAATGAAAAACTGTTTTTT. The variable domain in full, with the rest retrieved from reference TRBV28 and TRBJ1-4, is DVKVTQSSRYLVKRTGEKVFLECVQDMDHENMFWYRQDPGLGLRLIYFSYDVKMKEKGDIPEGYSVSREKKERFSLILESASTNQTSMYLCASTSPGPSNEKLFFGSGTQLSVL.

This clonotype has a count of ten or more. This CDR3 is CASSLTLNEKLFF. DNA of the CDR3: TGTGCCAGCAGTTTAACGCTTAATGAAAAACTGTTTTTT. This sequence joins TRBV12-3 or TRBV12-4 and TRBJ1-4; D uncertain. Trimming took 2 bases from V and 4 from J, leaving 5 bases between them. CDR3 length equals 13 residues.

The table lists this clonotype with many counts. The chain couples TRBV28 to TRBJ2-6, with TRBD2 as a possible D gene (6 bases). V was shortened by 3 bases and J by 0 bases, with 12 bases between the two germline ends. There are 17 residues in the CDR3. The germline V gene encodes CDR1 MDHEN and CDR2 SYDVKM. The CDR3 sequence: CASSFPGVRSGANVLTF. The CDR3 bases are TGTGCCAGCAGTTTTCCGGGGGTCCGCTCTGGGGCCAACGTCCTGACTTTC. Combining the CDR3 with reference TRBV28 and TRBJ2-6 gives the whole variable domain DVKVTQSSRYLVKRTGEKVFLECVQDMDHENMFWYRQDPGLGLRLIYFSYDVKMKEKGDIPEGYSVSREKKERFSLILESASTNQTSMYLCASSFPGVRSGANVLTFGAGSRLTVL.

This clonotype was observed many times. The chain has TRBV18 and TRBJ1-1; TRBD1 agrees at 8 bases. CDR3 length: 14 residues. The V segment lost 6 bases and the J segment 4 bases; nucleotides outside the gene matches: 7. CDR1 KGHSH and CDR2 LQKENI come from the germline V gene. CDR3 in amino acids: CASSTQGVGTEAFF. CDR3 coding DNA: TGTGCCAGCTCCACACAGGGGGTCGGCACTGAAGCTTTCTTT.

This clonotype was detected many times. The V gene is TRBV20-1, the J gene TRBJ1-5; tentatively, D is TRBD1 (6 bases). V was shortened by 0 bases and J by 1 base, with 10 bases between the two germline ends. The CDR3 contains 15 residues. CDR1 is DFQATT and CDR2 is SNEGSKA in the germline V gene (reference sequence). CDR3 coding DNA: TGCAGTGCTAGAGAAGACAGGACGAGCAATCAGCCCCAGCATTTT. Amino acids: CSAREDRTSNQPQHF.

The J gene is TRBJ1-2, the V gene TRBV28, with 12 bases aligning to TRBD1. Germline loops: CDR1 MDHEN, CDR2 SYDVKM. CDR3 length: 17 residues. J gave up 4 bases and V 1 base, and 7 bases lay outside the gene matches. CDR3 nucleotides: TGTGCCAGCAGTTTATCCGGGACAGGGGGCGCGTTCTATGGCTACACCTTC. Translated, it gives CASSLSGTGGAFYGYTF.

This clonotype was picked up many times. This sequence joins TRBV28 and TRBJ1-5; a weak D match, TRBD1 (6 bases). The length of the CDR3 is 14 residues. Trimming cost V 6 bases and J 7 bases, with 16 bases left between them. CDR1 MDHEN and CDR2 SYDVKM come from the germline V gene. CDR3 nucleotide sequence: TGTGCCAGCAGACAAACAGGGCCGGGGCAGCCCCAGCATTTT. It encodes CASRQTGPGQPQHF.

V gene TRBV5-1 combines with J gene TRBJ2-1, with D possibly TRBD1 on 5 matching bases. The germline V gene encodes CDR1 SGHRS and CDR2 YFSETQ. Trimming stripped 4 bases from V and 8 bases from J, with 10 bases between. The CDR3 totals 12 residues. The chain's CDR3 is CASSQDNDEQFF. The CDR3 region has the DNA TGCGCCAGCAGCCAGGACAATGATGAGCAGTTCTTC.

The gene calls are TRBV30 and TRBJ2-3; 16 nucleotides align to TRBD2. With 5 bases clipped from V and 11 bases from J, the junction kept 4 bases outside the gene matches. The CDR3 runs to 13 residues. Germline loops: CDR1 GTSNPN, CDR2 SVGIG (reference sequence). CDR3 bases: TGTGCCTGGGGGACTAGCGGGAGGGCTGGGCAGTATTTT. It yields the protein CAWGTSGRAGQYF.

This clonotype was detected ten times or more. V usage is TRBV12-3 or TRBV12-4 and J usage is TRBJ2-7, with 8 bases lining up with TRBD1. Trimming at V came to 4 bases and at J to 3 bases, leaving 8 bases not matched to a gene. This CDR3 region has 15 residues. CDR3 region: CASSSGGTGVYEQYF. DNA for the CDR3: TGTGCCAGCAGTTCCGGCGGGACAGGTGTCTACGAGCAGTACTTC.

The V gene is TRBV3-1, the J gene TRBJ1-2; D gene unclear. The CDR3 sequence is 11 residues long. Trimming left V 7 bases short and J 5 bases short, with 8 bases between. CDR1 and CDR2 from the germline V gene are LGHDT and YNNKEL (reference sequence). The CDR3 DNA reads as TGTGCCAGCACCTGGGGTTATGGCTACACCTTC. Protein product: CASTWGYGYTF.

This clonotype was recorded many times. CDR3 residues: CASSLNAGNEQYF. The CDR3 DNA sequence: TGCGCCAGCAGCTTGAACGCAGGGAACGAGCAGTACTTC. This chain joins TRBV5-1 and TRBJ2-7; a possible D gene is TRBD1 (5 bases). The CDR3 sequence is 13 residues long. CDR1 and CDR2 from the germline V gene are SGHRS and YFSETQ. Trimming stripped 1 base from V and 5 bases from J, with 10 bases between.

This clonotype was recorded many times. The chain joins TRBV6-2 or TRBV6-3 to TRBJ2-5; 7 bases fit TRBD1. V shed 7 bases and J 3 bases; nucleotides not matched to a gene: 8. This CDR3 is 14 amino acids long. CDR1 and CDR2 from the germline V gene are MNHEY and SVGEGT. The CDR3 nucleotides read TGTGCCAGCATAGAAGGGGGCCAAAAAGAGACCCAGTACTTC. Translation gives CASIEGGQKETQYF.

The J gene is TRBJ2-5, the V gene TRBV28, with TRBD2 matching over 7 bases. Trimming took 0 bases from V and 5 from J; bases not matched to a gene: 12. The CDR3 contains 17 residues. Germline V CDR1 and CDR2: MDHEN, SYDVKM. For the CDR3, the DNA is TGTGCCAGCAGTTTATGGGGCGGGAGCGGGACGGGGGAGACCCAGTACTTC. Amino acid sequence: CASSLWGGSGTGETQYF.

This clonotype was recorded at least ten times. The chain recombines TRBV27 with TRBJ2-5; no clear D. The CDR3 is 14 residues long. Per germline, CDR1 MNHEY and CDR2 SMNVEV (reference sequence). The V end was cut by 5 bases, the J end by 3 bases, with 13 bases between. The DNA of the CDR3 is TGTGCCAGCAGTCCCATAGACCGGGAAGAGACCCAGTACTTC. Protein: CASSPIDREETQYF.

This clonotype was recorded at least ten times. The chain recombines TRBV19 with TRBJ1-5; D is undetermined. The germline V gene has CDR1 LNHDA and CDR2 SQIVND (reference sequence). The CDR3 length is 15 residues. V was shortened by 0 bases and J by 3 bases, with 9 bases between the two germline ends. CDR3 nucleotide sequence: TGTGCCAGTAGTATAGATTTTGGAGACAATCAGCCCCAGCATTTT. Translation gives CASSIDFGDNQPQHF.

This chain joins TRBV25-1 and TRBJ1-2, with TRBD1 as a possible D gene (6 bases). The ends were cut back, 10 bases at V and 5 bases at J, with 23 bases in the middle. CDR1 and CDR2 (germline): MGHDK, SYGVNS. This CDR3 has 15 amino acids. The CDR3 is CATLSSDRLFYGYTF. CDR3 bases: TGTGCCACCTTATCCTCGGACAGACTCTTTTATGGCTACACCTTC.

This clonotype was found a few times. The CDR3 nucleotides are TGTGCCAGCTACTTAGGTAGCGCCTACAATGAGCAGTTCTTC. This encodes CASYLGSAYNEQFF. The chain uses TRBV6-1 and TRBJ2-1; a possible D gene is TRBD2 (5 bases). Per germline, CDR1 MNHNS and CDR2 SASEGT. Deletions cut 8 bases from V and 2 bases from J, with 13 bases between. This CDR3 has 14 amino acids.